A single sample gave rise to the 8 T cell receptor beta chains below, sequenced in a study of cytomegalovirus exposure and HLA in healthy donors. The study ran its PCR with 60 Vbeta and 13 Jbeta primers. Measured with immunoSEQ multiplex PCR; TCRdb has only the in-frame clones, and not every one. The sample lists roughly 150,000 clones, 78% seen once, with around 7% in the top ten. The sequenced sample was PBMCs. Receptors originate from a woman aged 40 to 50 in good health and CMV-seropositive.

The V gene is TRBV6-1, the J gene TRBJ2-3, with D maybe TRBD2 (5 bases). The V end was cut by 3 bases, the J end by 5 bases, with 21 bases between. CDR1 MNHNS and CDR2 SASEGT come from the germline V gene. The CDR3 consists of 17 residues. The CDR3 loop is CASSDASSSFGIDTQYF. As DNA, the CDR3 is TGTGCCAGCAGTGATGCTTCGTCTAGCTTCGGAATAGATACGCAGTATTTT.

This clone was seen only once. Here the CDR3 reads CASSSDLSTDTQYF. DNA of the CDR3: TGTGCCAGCAGCTCAGACTTAAGCACAGATACGCAGTATTTT. This sequence joins TRBV5-4 and TRBJ2-3; D is uncertain. Germline values: CDR1 SGHNT, CDR2 YYREEE (reference sequence). V dropped 3 bases and J dropped 0 bases, with 8 bases sitting between them. There are 14 residues in the CDR3.

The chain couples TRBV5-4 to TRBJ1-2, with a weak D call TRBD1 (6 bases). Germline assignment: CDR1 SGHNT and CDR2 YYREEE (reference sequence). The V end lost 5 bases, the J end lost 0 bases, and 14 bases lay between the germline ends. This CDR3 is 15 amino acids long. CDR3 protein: CASSTGTHSNYGYTF. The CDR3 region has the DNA TGTGCCAGCAGTACCGGGACACATTCTAACTATGGCTACACCTTC.

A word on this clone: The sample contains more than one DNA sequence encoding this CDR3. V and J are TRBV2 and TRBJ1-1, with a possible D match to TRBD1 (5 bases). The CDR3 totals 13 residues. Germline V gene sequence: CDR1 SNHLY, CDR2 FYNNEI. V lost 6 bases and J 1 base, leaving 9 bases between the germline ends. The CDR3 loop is CASSGGRNTEAFF. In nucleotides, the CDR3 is TGTGCCAGCAGCGGGGGGAGGAACACTGAAGCTTTCTTT.

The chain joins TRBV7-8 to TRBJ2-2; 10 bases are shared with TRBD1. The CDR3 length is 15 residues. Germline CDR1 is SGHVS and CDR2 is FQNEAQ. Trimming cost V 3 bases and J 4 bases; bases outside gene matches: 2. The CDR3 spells CASSLGQGLTGELFF. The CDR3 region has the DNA TGTGCCAGCAGCTTGGGACAGGGGCTCACCGGGGAGCTGTTTTTT.

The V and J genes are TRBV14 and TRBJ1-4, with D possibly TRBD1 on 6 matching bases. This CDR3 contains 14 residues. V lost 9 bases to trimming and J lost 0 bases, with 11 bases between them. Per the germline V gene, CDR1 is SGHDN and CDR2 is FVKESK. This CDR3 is CARGTLATNEKLFF. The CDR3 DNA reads TGTGCCAGGGGGACACTTGCAACTAATGAAAAACTGTTTTTT.

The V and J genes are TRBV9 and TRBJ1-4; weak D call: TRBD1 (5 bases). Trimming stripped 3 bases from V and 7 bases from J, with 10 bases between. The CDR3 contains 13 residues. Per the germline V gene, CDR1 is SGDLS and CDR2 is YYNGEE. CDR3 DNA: TGTGCCAGCAGCGCCGGGACTGGTGAAAAACTGTTTTTT. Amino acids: CASSAGTGEKLFF.

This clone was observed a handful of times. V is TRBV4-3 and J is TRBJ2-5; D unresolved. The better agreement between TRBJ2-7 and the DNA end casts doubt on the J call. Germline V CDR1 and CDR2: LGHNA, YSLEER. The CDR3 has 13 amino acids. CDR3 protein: CASSPSEAYEQYF. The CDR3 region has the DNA TGCGCCAGCAGCCCATCTGAAGCCTACGAGCAGTACTTC.